A single sample is the source of the 26 T cell receptor beta chains below, sequenced in a study of spatial heterogeneity in lung cancer. TCRdb used MiXCR to reprocess the 5' RACE reads, holding one entry per CDR3 protein. The data hold 20,000 to 25,000 distinct CDR3 sequences, with under 5.5% observed a single time. Described time point: sample taken at primary tumor resection. Here the sequenced sample was PBMCs, taken at surgery. The receptors were gathered from a male donor with early-stage non-small cell lung cancer.

This clonotype was counted at least ten times. This chain links TRBV6-1 with TRBJ1-2; 7 bases map to TRBD1. CDR1 is MNHNS, CDR2 SASEGT, per germline. V gave up 3 bases and J gave up 2 bases; unmatched junction bases: 6. The CDR3 spans 15 residues. The CDR3 DNA is TGTGCCAGCAGTGATATGACAGGGTCCAACTATGGCTACACCTTC. Protein product: CASSDMTGSNYGYTF.

As DNA, the CDR3 is TGTGCCAGCAGTTATCAGAGGACTAGCGGGAAAGGGAACACCGGGGAGCTGTTTTTT. It yields the protein CASSYQRTSGKGNTGELFF. The rearrangement links TRBV6-6 to TRBJ2-2; 12 bases match TRBD2. The CDR3 sequence is 19 residues long. V shed 3 bases, J shed 1 base, and the junction held 9 bases outside the gene matches. Per the germline V gene, CDR1 is MNHNY and CDR2 is SVGAGI (reference sequence).

This clonotype occurred many times. This CDR3 is CASSYLDDYNEQFF. DNA for the CDR3: TGCGCCAGCAGCTACCTGGACGATTACAATGAGCAGTTCTTC. This chain links TRBV4-3 with TRBJ2-1; no clear D. The CDR3 is 14 amino acids. V lost 5 bases to trimming and J lost 4 bases, with 12 bases between them. From germline, CDR1 is LGHNA and CDR2 YSLEER.

V and J are TRBV12-3 or TRBV12-4 and TRBJ1-2; possible D gene TRBD1, 6 bases. Trimming shortened V by 5 bases and J by 0 bases, and 13 bases separated the two germline ends. CDR3 size: 15 residues. The CDR3 loop reads CASSPQDRTNYGYTF. The CDR3 DNA reads as TGTGCCAGCAGTCCACAAGACAGGACTAACTATGGCTACACCTTC.

This clonotype was seen ten or more times. The chain carries TRBV6-6 and TRBJ2-2; 7 bases agree with TRBD1. This CDR3 comprises 15 residues. V was clipped by 6 bases and J by 8 bases; unmatched bases: 12. Germline V gene data show CDR1 as MNHNY and CDR2 as SVGAGI (reference sequence). The DNA of the CDR3 is TGTGCCAGCAGGGCCGAGACAGGGCTAGGGGGGGAGCTGTTTTTT. Encoded protein: CASRAETGLGGELFF.

This clonotype came up many times. This chain links TRBV27 with TRBJ1-2; no firm D call. Germline assignment: CDR1 MNHEY and CDR2 SMNVEV (reference sequence). The CDR3 runs 13 residues. V lost 3 bases and J lost 4, with 9 bases in between. The CDR3 protein is CASSFGYGYGYTF. The CDR3 DNA sequence: TGTGCCAGCAGTTTTGGATACGGCTATGGCTACACCTTC.

Many counts were recorded for this clonotype. This chain joins TRBV20-1 and TRBJ2-3; 13 positions agree with TRBD2. Germline-derived CDR1 and CDR2 are DFQATT and SNEGSKA (reference sequence). The trim removed 5 bases at V and 2 bases at J, leaving 10 bases unmatched. This CDR3 is built from 17 residues. The CDR3 DNA reads as TGCAGTGCTGCCGGGACTAGCGGGGTTGGTACCACAGATACGCAGTATTTT. Protein: CSAAGTSGVGTTDTQYF.

The V and J genes are TRBV25-1 and TRBJ1-6; D gene ambiguous. Germline CDR1 reads MGHDK; CDR2 reads SYGVNS. Trimming pared 6 bases from V and 4 bases from J, leaving 10 bases between. This CDR3 spans 14 amino acids. The CDR3 region is CASRSRGYNSPLHF. The CDR3 DNA reads as TGTGCCAGCAGATCTCGAGGGTATAATTCACCCCTCCACTTT.

The chain carries TRBV7-8 and TRBJ1-2; 8 bases align to TRBD1. V dropped 5 bases and J dropped 3; count of bases not matched to a gene: 14. The CDR3 extends over 17 amino acids. The germline CDR1 and CDR2 sequences are SGHVS and FQNEAQ. CDR3 bases: TGTGCCAGCAGCCCTAACCGGGACAGGTACCTCGACTATGGCTACACCTTC. It codes for CASSPNRDRYLDYGYTF.

Many counts were recorded for this clonotype. The chain employs TRBV25-1 and TRBJ2-3; D remains unclear. Germline-derived CDR1 and CDR2 are MGHDK and SYGVNS. CDR3 length equals 11 residues. Trimming removed 9 bases from V and 5 bases from J, with 9 bases in between. The CDR3 bases are TGTGCCAGTGGATATATAGATACGCAGTATTTT. This gives the protein CASGYIDTQYF.

This clonotype was found many times. J is TRBJ2-3 and V is TRBV5-1; D remains ambiguous. Looked up from germline, CDR1 is SGHRS and CDR2 is YFSETQ. The CDR3 loop spans 14 amino acids. V was cut by 7 bases and J by 0 bases, with 12 bases left in between. CDR3 amino acids: CASEEQPSTDTQYF. In DNA, the CDR3 is TGCGCCAGCGAAGAACAGCCTAGCACAGATACGCAGTATTTT.

This clonotype was counted many times. The chain is built from TRBV20-1 and TRBJ2-6; D remains unclear. The V end was cut by 6 bases, the J end by 1 base, with 4 bases between. This CDR3 spans 12 amino acids. CDR1 DFQATT and CDR2 SNEGSKA come from the germline V gene (reference sequence). This CDR3 is CSAESGANVLTF. The CDR3, as DNA: TGCAGTGCCGAGTCTGGGGCCAACGTCCTGACTTTC.

This clonotype was counted ten times or more. The chain is built from TRBV28 and TRBJ1-4; D is perhaps TRBD1 (5 bases). The CDR3 is 14 amino acids. The germline V gene has CDR1 MDHEN and CDR2 SYDVKM. With 2 bases removed from V and 7 bases from J, the gap between germline ends came to 11 bases. CDR3 coding DNA: TGTGCCAGCAGTTTAGGGGGAAAGGGTGAAAAACTGTTTTTT. This codes for CASSLGGKGEKLFF.

In its sample, this clonotype was seen many times. The chain recombines TRBV7-2 with TRBJ2-1, with TRBD1 as a possible D gene (5 bases). The CDR3 is 14 residues long. Trimming stripped 0 bases from V and 4 bases from J, with 7 bases between. From germline, CDR1 is SGHTA and CDR2 FQGNSA. The CDR3 loop is CASSLARAYNEQFF. The CDR3 region has the DNA TGTGCCAGCAGCTTAGCCAGGGCATACAATGAGCAGTTCTTC. Full variable domain (rest looked up from reference TRBV7-2 and TRBJ2-1): GAGVSQSPSNKVTEKGKDVELRCDPISGHTALYWYRQSLGQGLEFLIYFQGNSAPDKSGLPSDRFSAERTGGSVSTLTIQRTQQEDSAVYLCASSLARAYNEQFFGPGTRLTVL.

The sample holds many counts of this clonotype. The chain has TRBV7-9 and TRBJ2-7; either TRBD1 or TRBD2 may fit D (5 bases each). The V end lost 3 bases, the J end lost 5 bases, and 14 bases lay between the germline ends. The CDR3 is made up of 14 amino acids. Germline V gives CDR1 SEHNR, CDR2 FQNEAQ (reference sequence). In DNA, the CDR3 is TGTGCCAGCAGCTTCTCGGACTGGGGCGACGAGCAGTACTTC. Its translation: CASSFSDWGDEQYF.

As for this clonotype: This may be a read error, as it is one base from a much larger clone. The chain recombines TRBV4-3 with TRBJ2-5, with 7 bases lining up with TRBD2. The CDR3 consists of 15 residues. J was trimmed by 2 bases and V by 4 bases; bases with no gene match: 7. The V gene's germline CDR1 is LGHNA and CDR2 YSLEER. The CDR3, as DNA: TGCGCCAGCAGCCGAGAACTCGGGGGGCAAGAGACCCAGTACTTC. It is translated as CASSRELGGQETQYF.

In this sample, this clonotype is medium-sized. The V and J genes are TRBV5-1 and TRBJ1-4; D unresolved. The CDR3 loop spans 14 amino acids. V was clipped by 4 bases and J by 7 bases, with 14 bases between them. Germline CDR1 is SGHRS and CDR2 is YFSETQ. CDR3: CASSQTFRGEKLFF. The CDR3 DNA reads as TGCGCCAGCAGCCAGACCTTCCGGGGTGAAAAACTGTTTTTT. The full variable domain, its missing parts supplied by reference TRBV5-1 and TRBJ1-4, is KAGVTQTPRYLIKTRGQQVTLSCSPISGHRSVSWYQQTPGQGLQFLFEYFSETQRNKGNFPGRFSGRQFSNSRSEMNVSTLELGDSALYLCASSQTFRGEKLFFGSGTQLSVL.

This clonotype was counted only a few times. The rearrangement uses TRBV20-1 and TRBJ1-1; 7 nucleotides match TRBD1. This CDR3 comprises 13 residues. CDR1 is DFQATT and CDR2 is SNEGSKA in the germline V gene (reference sequence). V lost 4 bases and J lost 6; bases outside the gene matches: 8. The DNA of the CDR3 is TGCAGTGCTATGAACAGGGGAACGGCTGAAGCTTTCTTT. This codes for CSAMNRGTAEAFF.

This clonotype was seen at least ten times. This chain links TRBV3-1 with TRBJ2-3; the D gene is possibly TRBD1 (6 bases). Germline CDR1 reads LGHDT; CDR2 reads YNNKEL (reference sequence). CDR3 size: 15 residues. Trimming shortened V by 2 bases and J by 1 base, and 10 bases separated the two germline ends. Here the CDR3 reads CASSQQRQGTDTQYF. Here the CDR3 DNA reads TGTGCCAGCAGCCAACAAAGACAGGGCACAGATACGCAGTATTTT.

At least ten counts were recorded for this clonotype. The chain recombines TRBV9 with TRBJ2-7, with D unclear. Germline V gene sequence: CDR1 SGDLS, CDR2 YYNGEE. Trimming shortened V by 0 bases and J by 0 bases, and 7 bases separated the two germline ends. The length of the CDR3 is 14 residues. The CDR3 DNA is TGTGCCAGCAGCGTAGAGGGCGACTCCTACGAGCAGTACTTC. Its protein product is CASSVEGDSYEQYF.

In this sample, this clonotype is medium-sized. The chain joins TRBV29-1 to TRBJ2-1, with D perhaps TRBD1 or TRBD2 (5 bases each). This CDR3 is 13 amino acids long. The germline V and J ends were trimmed by 6 bases and 3 bases, with 12 bases remaining between them. CDR1 is SQVTM, CDR2 ANQGSEA, per germline. CDR3 nucleotide sequence: TGCAGCGTCCGTGGGACCAGCTACAATGAGCAGTTCTTC. It codes for CSVRGTSYNEQFF.

This clonotype was seen at least ten times. The chain is built from TRBV7-2 and TRBJ2-7, with 10 bases identical to TRBD2. This CDR3 has 15 amino acids. Germline trimming cut 5 bases from V and 7 bases from J; bases unmatched to any gene: 11. CDR1 and CDR2 from the germline V gene are SGHTA and FQGNSA. CDR3 bases: TGTGCCAGCAGCCTCCTGGGCCTAGCGGGGGAGGAGCAGTACTTC. The encoded protein is CASSLLGLAGEEQYF.

In this sample, this clonotype turned up many times. The gene calls are TRBV7-2 and TRBJ1-4; 11 nucleotides match TRBD1. V was pared by 5 bases and J by 3 bases, with 2 bases of the junction left unmatched. Germline values: CDR1 SGHTA, CDR2 FQGNSA. The CDR3 sequence is 15 residues long. The CDR3, as DNA: TGTGCCAGCAGCGGACAGGGGGCGTCTAATGAAAAACTGTTTTTT. It encodes CASSGQGASNEKLFF.

This clonotype was observed many times. V usage is TRBV27 and J usage is TRBJ1-6, with D perhaps matching TRBD1 (5 bases). The ends were cut back, 7 bases at V and 2 bases at J, with 15 bases in the middle. The CDR3 is 16 residues long. Germline V gives CDR1 MNHEY, CDR2 SMNVEV (reference sequence). CDR3 nucleotides: TGTGCCAGCACCACGCGGGGACCTGCCTATAATTCACCCCTCCACTTT. Its protein product is CASTTRGPAYNSPLHF.

Many counts were recorded for this clonotype. The V gene is TRBV18, the J gene TRBJ1-4, with D maybe TRBD1 (6 bases). This CDR3 contains 15 residues. Germline-derived CDR1 and CDR2 are KGHSH and LQKENI. Trimming shortened V by 1 base and J by 5 bases, and 11 bases separated the two germline ends. In nucleotides, the CDR3 is TGTGCCAGCTCACCACAGGCACAGGGAAATGAAAAACTGTTTTTT. This sequence encodes CASSPQAQGNEKLFF.

By its share, this clonotype is medium-sized (0.01 to 0.1%). The chain combines TRBV3-1 with TRBJ2-5, with a possible D match to TRBD2 (5 bases). Germline V CDR1 and CDR2: LGHDT, YNNKEL (reference sequence). V lost 2 bases to trimming and J lost 2 bases, with 9 bases between them. This CDR3 contains 14 residues. DNA of the CDR3: TGTGCCAGCAGCCAACCTCCGGGGCAAGAGACCCAGTACTTC. Translation: CASSQPPGQETQYF.